The T cell receptor (beta chain) under discussion was sequenced for a study of OX40 agonist ivuxolimab in advanced cancers. In the study overall: Those treated in dose escalation had hepatocellular carcinoma, melanoma, renal cell cancer or head and neck cancer.

Some clones are missing from TCRdb's copy, which holds only in-frame ones; the method was immunoSEQ multiplex PCR. The repertoire has about 53,000 clones, more than 70% of them found once; the top ten carry approximately 4.2%. The CDR3 is made up of 14 amino acids. J lost 7 bases, V lost 3 bases, and 4 bases had no gene match. Germline V gene sequence: CDR1 MDHEN, CDR2 SYDVKM. This TCR came from an adult with an advanced solid tumor such as melanoma, head and neck, liver or kidney cancer. This material consisted of CD4+ or CD8+ T cells sorted from blood, taken in a trial of the OX40 agonist ivuxolimab. V and J are TRBV28 and TRBJ2-2; 8 nucleotides agree with TRBD1. As DNA, the CDR3 is TGTGCCAGCAGTTTGGGACAGGCGGGCGGGGAGCTGTTTTTT. It translates to CASSLGQAGGELFF. The full variable domain, completed using reference TRBV28 and TRBJ2-2, is DVKVTQSSRYLVKRTGEKVFLECVQDMDHENMFWYRQDPGLGLRLIYFSYDVKMKEKGDIPEGYSVSREKKERFSLILESASTNQTSMYLCASSLGQAGGELFFGEGSRLTVL.